There are many counts of the clone carrying this T cell receptor (beta chain). The antigen is unknown. The CDR3 contains 13 residues. V lost 6 bases, J lost 5 bases, and 8 bases stayed unmatched. Looked up from germline, CDR1 is DFQATT and CDR2 is SNEGSKA (reference sequence). Patients counted as stable if ophthalmopathy did not develop within 18 months. Fresh 10 ml peripheral blood yielded PBMCs. The data stem from a study of T cells in Graves' hyperthyroidism and ophthalmopathy. TCR beta CDR3 region amplification was performed from RNA transcripts. The primer set for the first-round RT-PCR of the TCR CDR3 was HTBI. TCRdb used MiXCR to reprocess the multiplex PCR reads, holding one entry per CDR3 protein. Of more than 300,000 distinct CDR3 sequences listed, over 10% were seen once; the top ten hold 9% to 9.5%. Study outcomes and limitations: Within blood appeared most thyroid clonotypes that had expanded above 0.001.

This TCR was recovered from a woman younger than 35 with Graves' hyperthyroidism. Sequenced: blood. The rearrangement links TRBV20-1 to TRBJ2-7, with 9 bases identical to TRBD2. The CDR3 DNA sequence: TGCAGTGCCTCAAGCGGGGGGAATAACGAGCAGTACTTC. It translates to CSASSGGNNEQYF.